The 18 T cell receptor beta chains presented below share a single source sample, sequenced in a study of cytomegalovirus exposure and HLA in healthy donors. PCR employed 60 Vbeta and 13 Jbeta primers. Assay: immunoSEQ multiplex PCR; the TCRdb copy retains only in-frame clones and omits some. The repertoire holds around 120,000 clones, approximately 85% seen once, with roughly 1.8% in the top ten. The material sequenced was PBMCs. The receptors come from a boy younger than 18 in good health and CMV-seronegative.

V and J are TRBV2 and TRBJ1-2; 11 positions match TRBD1. Per the germline V gene, CDR1 is SNHLY and CDR2 is FYNNEI. CDR3 length: 19 amino acids. The V segment lost 3 bases and the J segment 2 bases; nucleotides outside the gene matches: 14. CDR3 sequence reads: CASSDPGTGGPIGNYGYTF. CDR3 bases: TGTGCCAGCAGTGATCCCGGGACAGGGGGTCCCATTGGAAACTATGGCTACACCTTC.

The rearrangement links TRBV7-2 to TRBJ2-3; D possibly corresponds to TRBD2 (5 bases). The V end was cut by 0 bases, the J end by 1 base, with 11 bases between. CDR1 is SGHTA and CDR2 is FQGNSA in the germline V gene. This CDR3 spans 16 amino acids. The CDR3 reads CASSLASSSGTDTQYF. In DNA form, the CDR3 reads TGTGCCAGCAGCTTAGCGTCTAGCTCCGGCACAGATACGCAGTATTTT.

V gene TRBV5-5 combines with J gene TRBJ2-3; TRBD2 is a possible D gene (5 bases). The ends were cut back, 4 bases at V and 1 base at J, with 16 bases in the middle. This CDR3 is 16 amino acids long. Per the germline V gene, CDR1 is SGHKS and CDR2 is YYEKEE (reference sequence). The CDR3, as DNA: TGTGCCAGCAGCGTACCGGACTCCCGAGGCACAGATACGCAGTATTTT. This codes for CASSVPDSRGTDTQYF.

The DNA of the CDR3 is TGCGCCAGCGGACCGGGACTAGCGGGGTTTTACGAGCAGTACTTC. Translation: CASGPGLAGFYEQYF. The chain carries TRBV5-1 and TRBJ2-7; 13 bases are shared with TRBD2. Germline trimming cut 7 bases from V and 4 bases from J; bases unmatched to any gene: 8. This CDR3 comprises 15 residues. In germline, CDR1 is SGHRS, CDR2 YFSETQ.

V and J are TRBV5-6 and TRBJ1-1, with a weak D call TRBD1 (6 bases). Trimming removed 3 bases from V and 2 bases from J, with 14 bases in between. Germline-derived CDR1 and CDR2 are SGHDT and YYEEEE. This CDR3 region has 15 residues. The CDR3 nucleotides are TGTGCCAGCAGCTCCGGGACACGGGGCAACACTGAAGCTTTCTTT. This translates into CASSSGTRGNTEAFF.

The chain recombines TRBV29-1 with TRBJ1-2, with 9 bases matching TRBD1. From germline, CDR1 is SQVTM and CDR2 ANQGSEA. After removal of 6 bases from V and 8 bases from J, the junction contained 10 bases not matched to a gene. The CDR3 is 13 residues long. The CDR3 nucleotides read TGCAGCGTCCCTGAACAGGGGGCGCAGGGCTACACCTTC. Translation gives CSVPEQGAQGYTF.

CDR3 in DNA: TGTGCCAGCAGCTTAGAACAGGGAAGGTATGGCTACACCTTC. Translation gives CASSLEQGRYGYTF. This chain links TRBV7-9 with TRBJ1-2; maybe TRBD1 (6 bases). This CDR3 is 14 amino acids long. V lost 1 base and J lost 5, with 11 bases in between. CDR1 SEHNR and CDR2 FQNEAQ come from the germline V gene (reference sequence).

This clone was counted only a few times. The chain carries TRBV27 and TRBJ1-1, with D perhaps matching TRBD1 (6 bases). Per germline, CDR1 MNHEY and CDR2 SMNVEV (reference sequence). The ends were cut back, 5 bases at V and 6 bases at J, with 13 bases in the middle. The length of the CDR3 is 13 residues. CDR3 in DNA: TGTGCCAGCAGTGAACCACAGGGCTCTGAAGCTTTCTTT. It encodes CASSEPQGSEAFF.

The V and J genes are TRBV6-5 and TRBJ2-1, with 8 bases matching TRBD1. The CDR3 is 15 residues long. Trimming removed 5 bases from V and 6 bases from J; junction bases left unmatched: 9. Germline V gene lookup returns CDR1 MNHEY and CDR2 SVGAGI. CDR3 sequence: CASSTPGGHGNEQFF. The CDR3 DNA reads as TGTGCCAGCAGTACCCCAGGGGGCCATGGCAATGAGCAGTTCTTC.

The J gene is TRBJ2-7, the V gene TRBV19, with D hard to call. The V end was cut by 1 base, the J end by 4 bases, with 11 bases between. The CDR3 runs to 14 residues. CDR1 is LNHDA and CDR2 is SQIVND in the germline V gene (reference sequence). CDR3 nucleotides: TGTGCCAGTAGTATAGTAGACTGGCCGTACGAGCAGTACTTC. Amino acid sequence: CASSIVDWPYEQYF.

The chain joins TRBV6-1 to TRBJ1-3, with 7 bases matching TRBD1. V shed 4 bases and J 2 bases; nucleotides not matched to a gene: 5. CDR1 and CDR2 (germline): MNHNS, SASEGT. This CDR3 comprises 15 residues. CDR3 region: CASSARDRTGNTIYF. Written as DNA, the CDR3 is TGTGCCAGCAGTGCCCGGGACAGAACTGGAAACACCATATATTTT.

The chain uses TRBV29-1 and TRBJ1-2, with TRBD1 matching 7 bases. The germline V gene encodes CDR1 SQVTM and CDR2 ANQGSEA. The CDR3 contains 13 residues. The V and J ends lost 0 bases and 7 bases, in that order; junction bases with no gene match: 5. The CDR3 DNA follows: TGCAGCGTTGAAGAACAGGGGTTGGGTGGCTACACCTTC. It yields the protein CSVEEQGLGGYTF.

This clone was observed once. The rearrangement joins TRBV5-5 to TRBJ2-7; 7 bases map to TRBD1. J was trimmed by 4 bases and V by 2 bases; bases with no gene match: 9. The CDR3 has 15 amino acids. Germline CDR1 is SGHKS and CDR2 is YYEKEE (reference sequence). The CDR3 protein is CASSFSGTEVYEQYF. The CDR3 DNA reads TGTGCCAGCAGCTTTTCCGGGACAGAAGTTTACGAGCAGTACTTC.

The chain uses TRBV2 and TRBJ1-1; maybe TRBD1 (5 bases). This CDR3 is built from 14 residues. V lost 4 bases to trimming and J lost 1 base, with 10 bases between them. Germline V gives CDR1 SNHLY, CDR2 FYNNEI. The CDR3 is CASSVEGTNTEAFF. CDR3 DNA sequence: TGTGCCAGCAGTGTGGAGGGGACGAACACTGAAGCTTTCTTT.

The chain joins TRBV7-2 to TRBJ1-2; no clear D gene. CDR1 SGHTA and CDR2 FQGNSA come from the germline V gene. The V and J ends lost 5 bases and 4 bases respectively, with 11 bases between them. There are 13 residues in the CDR3. The CDR3 region has the DNA TGTGCCAGCAGCGCCCTATTCGGCTATGGCTACACCTTC. Translated, it gives CASSALFGYGYTF.

The chain is built from TRBV4-3 and TRBJ2-5, with TRBD1 as a possible D gene (5 bases). Trimming took off 3 bases at V and 1 base at J, with 9 bases between the two ends. The CDR3 consists of 14 residues. CDR1 is LGHNA and CDR2 is YSLEER in the germline V gene. The CDR3 loop reads CASSHDRVQETQYF. The CDR3 DNA sequence: TGCGCCAGCAGCCACGACAGAGTCCAAGAGACCCAGTACTTC.

This clone was observed once. The rearrangement links TRBV7-2 to TRBJ1-1; TRBD1 agrees at 10 bases. Germline lookup yields CDR1 SGHTA and CDR2 FQGNSA. This CDR3 has 15 residues. Trimming took 1 base from V and 4 from J; bases not matched to a gene: 3. CDR3 residues: CASSLGQGAITEAFF. The CDR3 coding sequence is TGTGCCAGCAGCTTAGGACAGGGGGCCATCACTGAAGCTTTCTTT.

The rearrangement joins TRBV9 to TRBJ1-3; 8 bases are a match to TRBD1. V dropped 1 base and J dropped 0; count of bases not matched to a gene: 0. CDR3 size: 15 residues. The germline CDR1 and CDR2 sequences are SGDLS and YYNGEE. CDR3 nucleotides: TGTGCCAGCAGCGTAACAGGGGGCTCTGGAAACACCATATATTTT. It specifies CASSVTGGSGNTIYF.